The 14 T cell receptor beta chains presented below share a single source sample, sequenced in a study of vaccination and CD4 T cells after COVID-19. As to treatment: roughly ten-day PBMC culture with coronavirus spike peptide pools or control peptides (ViraFEST assay). These receptors are not linked to any known antigen. The Oncomine TCR Beta short-read assay was applied to DNA of cultured CD4+ T cells. Each CDR3 protein gets one entry after TCRdb re-called the PCR reads with MiXCR. The sample consists of around 21,000 distinct CDR3 sequences, 52% of them appearing once. Sequencing used CD4+ T cells from blood, cultured in vitro. These receptors all come from a human donor who had recovered from COVID-19.

The V gene is TRBV30, the J gene TRBJ2-6, with D maybe TRBD1 (6 bases). CDR1 and CDR2 (germline): GTSNPN, SVGIG (reference sequence). The V gene lost 2 bases and the J gene lost 5 bases, with 10 bases spanning the gap. The CDR3 runs to 14 residues. DNA of the CDR3: TGTGCCTGGAGTAGGGGGAACTGGGCCAACGTCCTGACTTTC. This sequence encodes CAWSRGNWANVLTF.

V gene TRBV6-1 combines with J gene TRBJ1-1; 7 nucleotides line up with TRBD1. The CDR3 loop spans 15 amino acids. The V and J ends lost 7 bases and 4 bases, in that order; junction bases with no gene match: 12. CDR1 is MNHNS, CDR2 SASEGT, per germline. CDR3 nucleotide sequence: TGTGCCAGCAAGGGGGCAGGGTCGGATCGCACTGAAGCTTTCTTT. Translation: CASKGAGSDRTEAFF.

This clonotype was detected a few times. This chain links TRBV7-2 with TRBJ2-7; D not resolved. The CDR3 has 13 amino acids. In germline, CDR1 is SGHTA, CDR2 FQGNSA. The V and J ends lost 2 bases and 3 bases respectively, with 8 bases between them. As DNA, the CDR3 is TGTGCCAGCAGCTTATTGTCCCTCTACGAGCAGTACTTC. Translation gives CASSLLSLYEQYF.

The gene calls are TRBV29-1 and TRBJ2-3, with D perhaps matching TRBD2 (5 bases). V lost 3 bases, J lost 2 bases, and 15 bases lay in between. Germline V gives CDR1 SQVTM, CDR2 ANQGSEA. The CDR3 consists of 15 residues. Here the CDR3 DNA reads TGCAGCGTTGATCGAACGGGGAAGATCACAGATACGCAGTATTTT. Its translation is CSVDRTGKITDTQYF.

This chain links TRBV20-1 with TRBJ1-2, with 7 bases lining up with TRBD1. V gave up 1 base and J gave up 1 base; unmatched junction bases: 15. The CDR3 runs to 18 residues. Germline CDR1 reads DFQATT; CDR2 reads SNEGSKA (reference sequence). The CDR3 loop reads CSARVQRGQRGNNYGYTF. The CDR3 DNA reads TGCAGTGCTAGAGTCCAGCGGGGACAGAGGGGGAATAACTATGGCTACACCTTC.

This clonotype came up a few times. The CDR3 protein is CASSYDRGDQPQHF. In DNA, the CDR3 is TGTGCCAGCAGCTATGACAGGGGTGATCAGCCCCAGCATTTT. This chain joins TRBV28 and TRBJ1-5; 8 positions agree with TRBD1. V dropped 6 bases and J dropped 5; count of bases not matched to a gene: 6. CDR1 is MDHEN and CDR2 is SYDVKM in the germline V gene. This CDR3 spans 14 amino acids.

This chain connects TRBV6-5 to TRBJ1-5; 9 bases match TRBD1. The V and J ends lost 2 bases and 6 bases, in that order; junction bases with no gene match: 2. Germline CDR1 MNHEY, CDR2 SVGAGI. The CDR3 has 14 residues. The CDR3 coding sequence is TGTGCCAGCAGTTACGGACAGGGGAGTCAGCCCCAGCATTTT. It specifies CASSYGQGSQPQHF.

V and J are TRBV5-8 and TRBJ1-1; D not resolved. Germline CDR1 reads SGHTS; CDR2 reads YDEGEE. Trimming shortened V by 4 bases and J by 8 bases, and 9 bases separated the two germline ends. There are 11 residues in the CDR3. CDR3 in DNA: TGTGCCAGCAGCCGGAACCCCGAAGCTTTCTTT. It encodes CASSRNPEAFF. Full variable domain (outside the CDR3, taken from reference TRBV5-8 and TRBJ1-1): EAGVTQSPTHLIKTRGQQATLRCSPISGHTSVYWYQQALGLGLQFLLWYDEGEERNRGNFPPRFSGRQFPNYSSELNVNALELEDSALYLCASSRNPEAFFGQGTRLTVV.

The chain carries TRBV27 and TRBJ2-3, with 13 bases aligning to TRBD2. Germline CDR1 reads MNHEY; CDR2 reads SMNVEV (reference sequence). The J segment lost 6 bases and the V segment lost 4 bases, leaving 7 bases of the junction unmatched. The CDR3 has 16 residues. The CDR3 region is CASSYPLAGGPDTQYF. In nucleotides, the CDR3 is TGTGCCAGCAGTTATCCACTAGCGGGGGGGCCTGATACGCAGTATTTT.

This clonotype was picked up one time. The chain combines TRBV6-4 with TRBJ1-5; 11 bases are shared with TRBD1. CDR3 size: 18 residues. Germline CDR1 MRHNA, CDR2 SNTAGT. V gave up 2 bases and J gave up 6 bases; unmatched junction bases: 12. This chain's CDR3 is CASSDPGTGGRGGQPQHF. DNA for the CDR3: TGTGCCAGCAGTGACCCGGGGACAGGGGGGCGGGGAGGTCAGCCCCAGCATTTT.

About this clonotype: One end of the junction is discordant with germline, which a read error may explain. V gene TRBV28 combines with J gene TRBJ2-7; no clear D. This CDR3 comprises 12 residues. CDR1 is MDHEN, CDR2 SYDVKM, per germline. The CDR3: CASSPPGNPGWF. CDR3 nucleotide sequence: TGTGCCAGCAGTCCTCCGGGTAACCCCGGATGGTTC.

The genes are TRBV7-9 and TRBJ2-5; the D gene is possibly TRBD2 (6 bases). Per germline, CDR1 SEHNR and CDR2 FQNEAQ (reference sequence). Trimming cost V 3 bases and J 3 bases, with 14 bases left between them. The CDR3 is made up of 15 amino acids. CDR3: CASSLRGTDEETQYF. Here the CDR3 DNA reads TGTGCCAGCAGCTTGCGGGGAACCGACGAAGAGACCCAGTACTTC.

The CDR3 loop is CAWSLGDRENQPQHF. The CDR3 region has the DNA TGTGCCTGGAGTTTGGGGGACAGGGAAAATCAGCCCCAGCATTTT. This sequence joins TRBV30 and TRBJ1-5; 9 bases agree with TRBD1. Germline-derived CDR1 and CDR2 are GTSNPN and SVGIG (reference sequence). V lost 2 bases, J lost 4 bases, and 6 bases stayed unmatched. There are 15 residues in the CDR3.

The chain recombines TRBV11-2 with TRBJ2-7; the D is unclear. CDR1 and CDR2 from the germline V gene are SGHAT and FQNNGV. The CDR3 runs to 11 residues. Trimming cost V 5 bases and J 1 base, with 3 bases left between them. Here the CDR3 reads CASSPSYEQYF. CDR3 DNA sequence: TGTGCCAGCAGCCCGTCCTACGAGCAGTACTTC.